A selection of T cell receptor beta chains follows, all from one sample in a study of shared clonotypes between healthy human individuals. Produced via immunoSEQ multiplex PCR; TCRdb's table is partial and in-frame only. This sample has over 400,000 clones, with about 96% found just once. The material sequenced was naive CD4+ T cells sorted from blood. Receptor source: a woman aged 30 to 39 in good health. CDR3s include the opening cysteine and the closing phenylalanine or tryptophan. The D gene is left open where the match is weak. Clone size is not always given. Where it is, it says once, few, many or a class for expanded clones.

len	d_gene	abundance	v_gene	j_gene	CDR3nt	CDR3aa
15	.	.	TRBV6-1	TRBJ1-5	TGTGCTTGGAAGGTTACGGGAAATAGCAATCAGCCCCAGCATTTT	CAWKVTGNSNQPQHF
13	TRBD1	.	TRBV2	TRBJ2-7	TGTGCCAGCCGACCGGGACAGACCTACGAGCAGTACTTC	CASRPGQTYEQYF
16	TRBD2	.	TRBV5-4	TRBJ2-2	TGTGCCAGCAGCTCCGGGACTAGCGGGAACACCGGGGAGCTGTTTTTT	CASSSGTSGNTGELFF
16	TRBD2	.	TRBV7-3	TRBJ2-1	TGTGCCAGCAGCTTGGTAAGGACTAGGGACGCCAATGAGCAGTTCTTC	CASSLVRTRDANEQFF
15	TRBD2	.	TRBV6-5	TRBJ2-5	TGTGCCAGCAGTTCCCTCGGGACTAGACAAGAGACCCAGTACTTC	CASSSLGTRQETQYF
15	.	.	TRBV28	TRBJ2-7	TGTGCCAGCAGTTTAATGACGGGAGTGACATACGAGCAGTACTTC	CASSLMTGVTYEQYF
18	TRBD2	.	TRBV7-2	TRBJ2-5	TGTGCCAGCAGCTTAGGGTTTGTAGCGGGAGGGCCCACAGAGACCCAGTACTTC	CASSLGFVAGGPTETQYF
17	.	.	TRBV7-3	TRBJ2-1	TGTGCCAGCAGCTTATTAGGCGGGTCGAGCTCCTACAATGAGCAGTTCTTC	CASSLLGGSSSYNEQFF
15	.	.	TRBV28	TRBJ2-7	TGTGCCAGCAATCCCGCCGGGGCCGATCTCGACGAGCAGTACTTC	CASNPAGADLDEQYF
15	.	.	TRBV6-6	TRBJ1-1	TGTGCCAGCAGTTTACCTGGGACCGGGAACACTGAAGCTTTCTTT	CASSLPGTGNTEAFF
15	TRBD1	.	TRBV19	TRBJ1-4	TGTGCCAGTAGTCTACAGGGGGCGGTTGATGAAAAACTGTTTTTT	CASSLQGAVDEKLFF
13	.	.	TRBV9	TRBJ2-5	TGTGCCAGCAGCACCCTAGCCTCAGAGACCCAGTACTTC	CASSTLASETQYF
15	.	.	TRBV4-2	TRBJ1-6	TGTGCCAGCAGCCAAGAAGCGCAGGGATTGTCACCCCTCCACTTT	CASSQEAQGLSPLHF
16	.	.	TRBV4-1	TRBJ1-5	TGCGCCAGCAGCCAAGTTGGCAGGGAGAAAAATCAGCCCCAGCATTTT	CASSQVGREKNQPQHF
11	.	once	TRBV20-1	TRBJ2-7	TGCAGTGCTACGGGGTACTACGAGCAGTACTTC	CSATGYYEQYF
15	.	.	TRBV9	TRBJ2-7	TGTGCCAGCAGCGTAGCTAAGGACAGCTCCTACGAGCAGTACTTC	CASSVAKDSSYEQYF
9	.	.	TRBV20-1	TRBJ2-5	TGCAGTGCTCCAGAGACCCAGTACTTC	CSAPETQYF
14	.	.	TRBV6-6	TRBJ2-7	TGTGCCAGCACGAGGGGTGCACCCCCCTACGAGCAGTACTTC	CASTRGAPPYEQYF